This T cell receptor (beta chain) was sequenced during a study of cytomegalovirus exposure and HLA in healthy donors (dated by TCRdb to about 2017). Some background on the complete study: In an earlier analysis of several hundred of the donors, 276 Gb of sequence data and 117 million unique TCR beta sequences from 150 million to 200 million T cells were reported. About 320 gigabases of sequencing data and around 87 million unique TCR sequences were included in an early release covering several hundred HLA-typed donors. Of the roughly 400 genotyped donors, approximately 82% fell in the genetic ancestry cluster associated with self-reported Caucasian donors. The study aimed to test whether signatures of past pathogen exposure could be identified by cataloging public T cell receptors. Using immunosequencing, the study profiled T cell repertoires from around 670 subjects and related those repertoires to cytomegalovirus serostatus. In addition to the first cohort of approximately 650 subjects, a separate validation cohort of 120 different subjects was used. To predict cytomegalovirus infection status, the study combined high-throughput TCR immunosequencing, statistical association of individual TCRs with disease status, and machine learning. A later analysis re-examined previously published TCR beta repertoires from around 670 donors and added high-resolution HLA genotyping to investigate patterns of TCR occurrence. Rather than drawing on any new phenotypic data, the later analysis identified candidate immune exposures from TCR beta sequences and the way those sequences occurred across donors. An earlier analysis of several hundred of the donors applied high-throughput TCR beta sequencing to assess whether each TCR beta V gene segment acted as functional or pseudogenic. Donor age, sex, ethnicity and CMV serostatus were compiled alongside the repertoire data. A later genetic analysis took genome-wide SNP genotypes for 398 of the 666 donors and used that subset as a discovery cohort. All discovery cohort repertoires had been generated on a single sequencing platform. HLA typing covered class I and class II loci at four-digit resolution. The number of typed donors differed by locus: about 620-640 for A, B, C, DRB1 and DQB1; 500 to 550 for DQA1; fewer than 610 for DPA1; and around 470 for DPB1. About five DR-DQ haplotypes were treated as single units for association and clustering because of strong linkage in the cohort. On average, roughly 250,000 unique TCR beta nucleotide sequences were sequenced per donor among 300 to 500 genotyped donors of the cohort, with 15% to 20% of those sequences being non-productive. Results and caveats for the whole study, not just this receptor: According to a later analysis, most CMV-associated TCR beta chains appeared to be HLA-restricted, and the HLA associations seemed to be driven largely by CMV exposure. A cluster of highly shared sequence variants was judged likely to represent a technical artifact of the sequencing pipeline. A later analysis associated about 17,000 TCR beta sequences with specific HLA alleles at a false discovery rate of 0.05. Several of the top co-occurrence clusters appeared to be linked to parvovirus B19, influenza, CMV and Epstein-Barr virus, according to a later analysis. In a later genetic analysis, a missense DCLRE1C variant was associated with V-gene and J-gene trimming of TCR beta chains, and the association was replicated in an independent cohort. Most TCR sequences were observed very rarely across donors, whereas some public TCRs were present in many individuals. When HLA alleles, especially DR and DQ, strongly co-occurred, TCR associations were difficult to assign to individual alleles. HLA typing was unavailable for some donors at each locus, so association tests used only the typed subset. Around 16 rarely observed V segments, including chromosome 9 orphons, were excluded from the earlier analysis of about 600 of the donors because counts were too low. The only immune exposure information available for the cohort was CMV serostatus. Because the 87-base-pair reads could not distinguish some IMGT-functional V segments, including TRBV6-2 and TRBV6-3, those segments were excluded. Only TCR beta chains were sequenced in this cohort, and the absence of alpha or paired-chain data limited detectable features. Presence/absence analyses assumed roughly uniform sequencing depth across donors, an assumption that may not hold. Compared with equally common non-associated chains, HLA-associated TCR beta chains in a later analysis were more clonally expanded and had lower generation probabilities. According to the authors, the approach could potentially be generalized to other disease states and immunological phenotypes. In the study, 150 to 200 TCR beta chains were listed as associated with cytomegalovirus. A further reported finding was that TCR beta sequences accurately predicted the HLA-A and HLA-B alleles for most subjects in the first cohort. Linkage disequilibrium might explain the correlated functional status among segregating V segments, but an unknown experimental factor could not be ruled out. In an earlier analysis of around 600 of the donors, most TCR beta V segments appeared in productive rearrangements about 90% or about 30% of the time, broadly matching IMGT annotations. According to a later genetic analysis, donors in an Asian-associated ancestry cluster had fewer N-insertions in productive TCRs than the approximately 650-donor mean. In vitro tests confirmed that a few of the cytomegalovirus-associated TCR beta chains recognize cytomegalovirus antigens. In both the original and validation cohorts, the classifier was reported to diagnose cytomegalovirus status with high specificity and sensitivity. A later analysis found that TCR association rates varied across HLA loci, with DRB1 alleles showing the most associated TCRs and HLA-C alleles the fewest.

In regard to this clone: There is no known antigen for this receptor. No clone much larger than this one lies a single base away; base qualities are absent.

The cohort was made up of roughly 670 healthy bone marrow donors. All cohort members were sampled while nominally healthy, although unrecorded immune exposures were likely present. The donor was CMV seronegative and belonged to the group of 352 seronegative cohort members. Every donor gave a peripheral blood sample, and the peripheral blood mononuclear cells from that sample were used for TCR beta sequencing. Genomic DNA extraction from the blood cell samples was performed with the Qiagen DNeasy Blood Extraction Kit. Cut back by 0 bases and 1 base, the V and J ends lie 4 bases apart. Via the germline V gene, CDR1 is SGHRS and CDR2 YFSETQ. The CDR3 numbers 13 residues from cysteine through phenylalanine. Kept here is only the CDR3 DNA, which spans 39 bases and is read in frame from base 1. Preparation of the library involved the immunoSEQ multiplex PCR assay. The multiplex PCR relied on a mix of 60 forward primers for TCR Vbeta segments and 13 reverse primers for TCR Jbeta segments. The CDR3 region of rearranged TCR beta genes was amplified from genomic DNA by a multiplex PCR assay. The amplified TCR beta libraries were sequenced on the Illumina HiSeq System as 87-base-pair reads. As for the authors' bioinformatics: A later analysis counted some 74 million unique TCR beta chains across the 600 to 850 repertoires, and around 9.9 million of these chains were shared by at least two donors. A nearest-neighbor algorithm error-corrected the raw reads and collapsed the reads into unique sequences, merging closely related sequences to remove PCR and sequencing errors. Alignment of CDR3 sequences to IMGT reference sequences was used to assign V, D and J gene segments. For a sequence to be retained, a match of at least six nucleotides to both a V gene segment and a J gene segment was required. A rearrangement counted as productive if the CDR3 had no stop codons and remained in frame with V and J, and every other rearrangement counted as non-productive. Following IMGT convention, CDR3 was defined as the stretch from the second conserved V-encoded cysteine up to the conserved J-encoded phenylalanine. Sequences without an unambiguous match to a single V gene segment were excluded from the earlier analysis of 587 of the donors. An earlier analysis of some 500 of the donors classified V segments as functional when productive rearrangements were above 56.7% and as segregating when the standard deviation between donors was above 5%. To diagnose cytomegalovirus status from the catalog of TCR beta chain sequences, a statistical classification framework was built. In a later analysis, V and J genes were assigned by comparing TCR nucleotide sequences against IMGT/GENE-DB human TR gene sequences. The TCRdist pipeline was used in a later analysis to assign CDR3 sequences and most-parsimonious VDJ recombination scenarios. In a later analysis, every TCR beta chain was defined by the combination of its CDR3 amino acid sequence and its V-gene family, and reads without a unique V-gene family were dropped. As a way to deal with suspected cross-contamination and a sequencing artifact, a later analysis dropped approximately 570 nucleotide sequences that were highly shared and had low generation probability. For each public chain, a later analysis derived a clonal expansion index from normalized ranks of inferred template counts within each repertoire. In a later analysis, generation probabilities were computed with a VDJ recombination model fitted to out-of-frame rearrangements, and the resulting probabilities were checked against IGoR. Hypergeometric tests were used in a later analysis to score TCR-TCR, TCR-HLA and TCR-CMV co-occurrence, with a repertoire-size bias correction applied to the TCR pairs. False discovery rates were estimated in a later analysis by permuting HLA or CMV assignments 20 times. A later analysis grouped co-occurring TCRs with DBSCAN, adding TCRdist sequence similarity when clustering within HLA-allele-positive subsets. Repertoires with fewer than 30,000 or more than 120,000 public chains were left out of co-occurrence clustering, as were five repertoires with anomalous nucleotide sharing. Entries here come from immuneACCESS through TCRdb and include only in-frame sequences with V and J called. Some clones fail to appear in such tables; in the studies checked, an unresolved V gene covers under half of the shortfall, and the cause of the remainder is unknown. The V and J calls and clone size are taken from that table; D and trimming were inferred from the DNA. The sample table lists under 200,000 clones, roughly 73% of them with a count of one. The ten top clones hold around 3.1% of the sample.

This sequence was found in a female donor in good health and CMV-seronegative. The sequencing input was PBMCs. The chain joins TRBV5-1 to TRBJ1-1; the D gene is unclear. The DNA sequence reads TGCGCCAGCAGCTTGGACTGGAACACTGAAGCTTTCTTT. This sequence encodes CASSLDWNTEAFF.